The clone carrying this TCR beta chain was recorded a few times. Its specificity is not known. These data originate in a study of response to subunit inactivated influenza vaccine. The CDR3 length is 12 residues. Germline-derived CDR1 and CDR2 are SQVTM and ANQGSEA. The V segment lost 6 bases and the J segment 6 bases; nucleotides outside the gene matches: 4. TCRdb analysed the RT-PCR reads with MiXCR anew, one entry per CDR3 protein. The profile shows about 500,000 distinct CDR3 sequences, around 7.7% of them singletons. Study-level results: Few additional T cells are recruited per seasonal influenza vaccination, authors suggested.

The TCR originated in a man in his fifties or sixties who received an inactivated influenza vaccine. This chain links TRBV29-1 with TRBJ2-5, with 10 positions matching TRBD2. The input for sequencing was PBMCs from blood, taken about 24 months after vaccination. The CDR3 DNA reads TGCAGCGTCCAGCGGGGGGGTAAGACCCAGTACTTC. Protein: CSVQRGGKTQYF.